Each of the 28 T cell receptor delta chains below was sequenced from the same sample in a study of DNA immune sequencing with unique molecular identifiers. Primers for all 8 TRDV and 4 TRDJ genes amplified genomic DNA in 32-plex. Adapter PCR followed 3 to 4 barcoding PCR cycles that attached a 12-nucleotide UMI. TCRdb called clones from the multiplex PCR reads again using CATT. The profile shows roughly 2,000 delta-chain clones, approximately 10% of them singletons. Sequencing was carried out using gamma-delta T cells enriched from blood buffy coat, or unenriched PBMCs (not recorded which). Source of these receptors: a human donor in good health.

About this clone: This DNA translates differently at residue 4 from the TCRdb protein, which is that of a much larger clone; a read error is likely, and the protein shown is the DNA's own translation. For the CDR3, the DNA is TGTGCCTGTCACCTACTGGGGACAGACACCGATAAACTCATCTTT. Translation gives CACHLLGTDTDKLIF. The genes are TRDV2 and TRDJ1; TRDD3 matches 7 bases. Per the germline V gene, CDR1 is GEAIGNYY and CDR2 is EKD. CDR3 length: 15 residues. V gave up 6 bases and J gave up 0 bases; unmatched junction bases: 9.

By sample fraction, this clone is hyperexpanded. Other DNA sequences in this sample translate to the same CDR3. The chain uses TRDV2 and TRDJ1, with 8 bases fitting TRDD3. V lost 0 bases to trimming and J lost 0 bases; unmatched junction nucleotides: 17. This CDR3 contains 20 residues. Germline CDR1 reads GEAIGNYY; CDR2 reads EKD. The CDR3 loop reads CACDTLRVSGGHEYTDKLIF. DNA of the CDR3: TGTGCCTGTGACACCCTGAGGGTTTCTGGGGGACACGAGTACACCGATAAACTCATCTTT.

This clone was picked up a small number of times. The rearrangement uses TRDV2 and TRDJ1, with 9 bases lining up with TRDD3. The J segment lost 0 bases and the V segment lost 0 bases, leaving 16 bases of the junction unmatched. CDR1 and CDR2 from the germline V gene are GEAIGNYY and EKD. CDR3 length equals 20 residues. This CDR3 is CACDTGDWGRFGAYTDKLIF. Written as DNA, the CDR3 is TGTGCCTGTGACACCGGGGACTGGGGGAGGTTCGGAGCGTACACCGATAAACTCATCTTT.

In this sample, this clone turned up many times. The gene calls are TRDV2 and TRDJ1, with D perhaps TRDD3 (9 bases). Germline values: CDR1 GEAIGNYY, CDR2 EKD. Trimming removed 3 bases at V and 0 bases at J, with 37 bases between. The CDR3 consists of 23 residues. Written as DNA, the CDR3 is TGTGCCTGTGACCCTCTTACTGACCGCTCTTCCTACCCTACTGGGGGAGACACCGATAAACTCATCTTT. Amino acids: CACDPLTDRSSYPTGGDTDKLIF.

This clone has just a few counts. TCRdb's protein for this DNA is that of a much larger clone and differs from the translation at residue 3, likely a read error; the protein shown is the DNA translation. The V gene is TRDV2, the J gene TRDJ1; 8 bases are shared with TRDD3. Germline loops: CDR1 GEAIGNYY, CDR2 EKD. The CDR3 has 17 residues. The CDR3 sequence is CAFDSLPYGDTTDKLIF. In DNA, the CDR3 is TGTGCCTTTGACTCACTTCCCTACGGGGATACCACCGATAAACTCATCTTT.

This clone counts as medium-sized (0.01 to 0.1%). Other DNA sequences within the sample encode an identical CDR3. The rearrangement uses TRDV2 and TRDJ1; tentative D call: TRDD3 (5 bases). Germline V CDR1 and CDR2: GEAIGNYY, EKD. This CDR3 has 14 amino acids. V gave up 0 bases and J gave up 1 base, with 8 bases separating them. The CDR3 coding sequence is TGTGCCTGTGACACCCTGGGTGTCACCGATAAACTCATCTTT. It specifies CACDTLGVTDKLIF.

This clone qualifies as medium-sized. The same CDR3 is also encoded by other DNA sequences in this sample. V gene TRDV2 combines with J gene TRDJ1; 13 positions match TRDD3. This CDR3 comprises 18 residues. The V gene end was trimmed by 1 base and the J gene end by 3 bases; junction bases not matched to a gene: 10. Germline loops: CDR1 GEAIGNYY, CDR2 EKD. CDR3 nucleotide sequence: TGTGCCTGTGACACGGTACTGGGGGATACGCGAATCCCCGATAAACTCATCTTT. Protein sequence: CACDTVLGDTRIPDKLIF.

Remarks on this clone: The germline gene is not matched at one end of the junction; a read error may be the cause. The V and J genes are TRDV2 and TRDJ1; no clear D gene. There are 17 residues in the CDR3. Germline V lookup: CDR1 GEAIGNYY, CDR2 EKD. The CDR3 nucleotides are TGTGCCTATGACCCCGTCGCCGGGGCCGAGGACACCGATAAACTCATCTTT. Protein sequence: CAYDPVAGAEDTDKLIF.

For this clone: With only one base between it and a far larger clone, this is likely a read error. The chain has TRDV1 and TRDJ1, with TRDD3 identical over 12 bases. In the absence of a J gene in TCRdb, the DNA was matched to germline to assign it here. Germline V lookup: CDR1 TSWWSYY, CDR2 QGS. The CDR3 spans 26 residues. Trimming removed 2 bases from V and 0 bases from J; junction bases left unmatched: 31. In DNA, the CDR3 is TGTGCTCTTGGGGAATTAGAGACCTTCTACGAATTGATTACTGGGGGATACCCTGAGTACACCGATAAACTCATCTTT. It encodes CALGELETFYELITGGYPEYTDKLIF.

With respect to this clone: The protein TCRdb gives is from a much larger clone and does not agree with this DNA's translation at residue 2, likely a read error; the protein shown here comes from the DNA. The V gene is TRDV2, the J gene TRDJ3; D unclear. The CDR3 sequence is 17 residues long. Germline-derived CDR1 and CDR2 are GEAIGNYY and EKD. The CDR3 nucleotides are TGTTCCTGTGACACATCGCCCCCCTCCTGGGACACCCGACAGATGTTTTTC. This gives the protein CSCDTSPPSWDTRQMFF.

This clone is judged large. Other DNA sequences of this sample code for an identical CDR3. The CDR3 coding sequence is TGTGCCTGTGACACCCTGCATGCTACCTGGGACACCCGACAGATGTTTTTC. Its protein product is CACDTLHATWDTRQMFF. This chain uses TRDV2 with TRDJ3; D uncertain. Per germline, CDR1 GEAIGNYY and CDR2 EKD. V was cut by 0 bases and J by 2 bases, with 10 bases left in between. CDR3 length: 17 residues.

On this clone itself: A far larger clone differs by one base, so this is likely a read error. This chain connects TRDV2 to TRDJ1; 8 bases map to TRDD3. This CDR3 spans 18 amino acids. Germline CDR1 reads GEAIGNYY; CDR2 reads EKD. The CDR3 loop is CAFDPVLGGPPYTDKLIF. DNA of the CDR3: TGTGCCTTTGACCCTGTACTGGGGGGCCCCCCGTACACCGATAAACTCATCTTT.

Notes on this clone: The protein TCRdb gives is from a much larger clone and does not agree with this DNA's translation at residue 13, likely a read error; the protein shown here comes from the DNA. V gene TRDV2 combines with J gene TRDJ1; 11 bases align to TRDD3. CDR1 GEAIGNYY and CDR2 EKD come from the germline V gene. V was pared by 0 bases and J by 6 bases, with 11 bases of the junction left unmatched. The CDR3 length is 17 residues. CDR3 DNA sequence: TGTGCCTGTGACACCGTTGGGGGATACGCTGGGACCTATAAACTCATCTTT. This encodes CACDTVGGYAGTYKLIF.

On this clone itself: TCRdb pairs this DNA with a much larger clone's protein that differs at residue 16, likely a read error; the protein shown was translated from the DNA. This chain joins TRDV2 and TRDJ1; 8 bases are a match to TRDD3. Germline CDR1 is GEAIGNYY and CDR2 is EKD. The CDR3 consists of 20 residues. The CDR3 reads CACDTLRVSGGHEYTEKLIF. CDR3 nucleotide sequence: TGTGCCTGTGACACCCTGAGGGTTTCTGGGGGACACGAGTACACCGAAAAACTCATCTTT.

Points on this clone: This likely traces to a read error, being one base from a far larger clone. The sample has other DNA sequences that encode this CDR3 too. The chain employs TRDV2 and TRDJ1, with TRDD3 matching over 9 bases. Germline CDR1 and CDR2: GEAIGNYY and EKD. The CDR3 loop spans 18 amino acids. Here the CDR3 DNA reads TGCGCCTGTGACGCCGTACTGGGGGACCGAATCCACACCGATAAACTCATCTTT. It yields the protein CACDAVLGDRIHTDKLIF.

In its sample, this clone was seen many times. This chain connects TRAV29/DV5 to TRDJ1; TRDD3 agrees at 7 bases. Matching the DNA to germline supplied the J gene, which TCRdb does not give. The length of the CDR3 is 22 residues. From germline, CDR1 is NSMFDY and CDR2 ISSIKDK. V lost 1 base and J lost 0; bases outside the gene matches: 27. CDR3 sequence (DNA): TGTGCAGCAAGCCCACTTCCCCTTGTACTGGGGATGCACATAAGGTACACCGATAAACTCATCTTT. It is translated as CAASPLPLVLGMHIRYTDKLIF.

This clone was seen a few times. The J gene was reported as TRDJ1; the V gene went uncalled; the table names TRDD3, a call not compared with the DNA. This CDR3 spans 20 amino acids. The chain's CDR3 is CALSFLPVGYSGVWTDKLIF. The CDR3 DNA follows: TGTGCTCTGAGCTTCCTGCCCGTGGGATACTCTGGGGTTTGGACCGATAAACTCATCTTT.

This clone showed up just a few times. The chain joins TRDV2 to TRDJ1, with TRDD3 identical over 9 bases. Trimming at V came to 3 bases and at J to 0 bases, leaving 16 bases not matched to a gene. CDR1 is GEAIGNYY, CDR2 EKD, per germline. The CDR3 has 19 amino acids. CDR3 nucleotide sequence: TGTGCCTGTGACTCATTACTGGGGGACGCGAAACCCTACACCGATAAACTCATCTTT. Amino acids: CACDSLLGDAKPYTDKLIF.

Regarding this clone: The DNA is left out, because the CDR3 cannot be placed on it with certainty; the CDR3 is given as TCRdb lists it. The J gene went uncalled, whereas the V gene is TRAV29/DV5; the table's D gene call, TRDD3, was not cross checked with the DNA. Per the germline V gene, CDR1 is NSMFDY and CDR2 is ISSIKDK. The length of the CDR3 is 26 amino acids, counting both ends. The CDR3: CSVLLCSKQWAYLRSYWGNNTDKLIF.

This clone was seen repeatedly, ten times or more. It differs at one base from a far larger clone, so likely a read error. The chain uses TRDV2 and TRDJ1; 12 nucleotides match TRDD3. CDR1 is GEAIGNYY, CDR2 EKD, per germline. The CDR3 sequence is 16 residues long. The junction had 7 bases not matched to a gene; V was cut back by 2 bases and J by 4 bases. The chain's CDR3 is CACDKLGDTQVDKLIF. The CDR3 region has the DNA TGTGCCTGTGACAAGCTGGGGGATACGCAGGTCGATAAACTCATCTTT.

Turning to this clone: A far bigger clonotype differs at one base, so this is likely a read error. Other DNA sequences in this sample translate to the same CDR3. The chain has TRDV3 and TRDJ1, with 9 positions matching TRDD3. Germline loops: CDR1 TVYSNPD, CDR2 GDNSRS (reference sequence). CDR3 length equals 16 residues. CDR3 in amino acids: CALPRTGGDTTDKLIF. The CDR3 DNA is TGTGCCCTCCCCAGAACTGGGGGAGATACCACCGATAAACTTATCTTT. Full variable domain (rest looked up from reference TRDV3 and TRDJ1): CDKVTQSSPDQTVASGSEVVLLCTYDTVYSNPDLFWYRIRPDYSFQFVFYGDNSRSEGADFTQGRFSVKHILTQKAFHLVISPVRTEDSATYYCALPRTGGDTTDKLIFGKGTRVTVEP.

Worth noting for this clone: A far larger clone is one base from this, pointing to a likely read error. The sample contains more than one DNA sequence encoding this CDR3. The gene calls are TRDV2 and TRDJ1; TRDD3 matches 10 bases. In germline, CDR1 is GEAIGNYY, CDR2 EKD. This CDR3 contains 15 residues. This chain's CDR3 is CACDTLGDKDDKLIF. The DNA for the CDR3 is TGCGCCTGTGACACGCTGGGGGATAAGGACGATAAACTCATCTTT.

In this sample, this clone turned up a few times. For the J gene the call is TRDJ1; the V gene lacks a call; the table's TRDD3 call for D was not verified on the DNA. CDR3 length: 14 residues. CDR3 residues: CALGKLLGENKLIF. The CDR3 DNA is TGTGCTCTTGGGAAGCTACTGGGGGAGAATAAACTCATCTTT.

Worth noting for this clone: One base separates it from a far larger clone, so it is likely a read error. Other DNA sequences in this specimen translate into the identical CDR3. This chain uses TRDV2 with TRDJ3; TRDD3 agrees at 13 bases. The germline gives CDR1 GEAIGNYY, CDR2 EKD. This CDR3 comprises 20 residues. In DNA form, the CDR3 reads TGCGCCTGTGAACCGTACTGGGGGATACGGGGCTCCTGGGACACCCGACAGATGTTTTTC. It yields the protein CACEPYWGIRGSWDTRQMFF.

This clone was seen more than once but under ten times. A far larger clone is one nucleotide away, so this likely arose from a read error. V gene TRDV2 combines with J gene TRDJ1; 8 bases are shared with TRDD3. The germline CDR1 and CDR2 sequences are GEAIGNYY and EKD. CDR3 size: 18 residues. Trimming removed 0 bases from V and 3 bases from J; junction bases left unmatched: 14. The CDR3 DNA follows: TGTGCCTGTGACACCGTAGGGTTGAGGGATACGCATTCCGATAAACTCATCTTT. It specifies CACDTVGLRDTHSDKLIF.

With regard to this clone: This is likely an artifact of a read error, given a far larger clone one base away. The same CDR3 arises from other DNA sequences in this sample as well. The V call is TRDV2, the J call TRDJ1; TRDD3 aligns across 8 bases. The CDR3 runs 15 residues. The germline CDR1 and CDR2 sequences are GEAIGNYY and EKD. The CDR3 sequence is CACDILGDRTDKLIF. CDR3 nucleotide sequence: TGTGCCTGTGACATTCTGGGGGACCGAACCGATAAACTCATTTTT.

In its sample, this clone was seen a few times. TCRdb assigns this DNA the protein of a much larger clone, which departs from its translation at residue 17; this likely reflects a read error, and the protein shown comes from translating the DNA. The CDR3 nucleotides read TGTGCCTGTGACACCCTACGGGCGGTAGGGGACAAAGGGCTTACCGATATACTCATCTTT. Protein product: CACDTLRAVGDKGLTDILIF. The chain combines TRDV2 with TRDJ1; possibly TRDD3 for D (5 bases). Germline CDR1 is GEAIGNYY and CDR2 is EKD. This CDR3 spans 20 amino acids.

As concerns this clone: Other DNA sequences within the sample encode an identical CDR3. The rearrangement uses TRAV14/DV4 and TRDJ1; D possibly corresponds to TRDD2 (7 bases). No J segment appears in TCRdb, so it was assigned here by matching the sequence to germline. CDR1 and CDR2 from the germline V gene are TSDPSYG and QGSYDQQN (reference sequence). There are 27 residues in the CDR3. V lost 0 bases and J 0 bases, leaving 44 bases between the germline ends. The CDR3 region has the DNA TGTGCAATGAGAGAGGGCCTCACAGTTCCTACGAAAGATCCCGTGGTCCGGATACTCCGTTACACCGATAAACTCATCTTT. It specifies CAMREGLTVPTKDPVVRILRYTDKLIF.